The 30 T cell receptor beta chains reported below all come from one sample, sequenced in a study of T cell responses to AZD1222 COVID-19 vaccine. Sequencing was performed with immunoSEQ multiplex PCR; in TCRdb, only in-frame clones are kept and a portion is missing. The sample has some 110,000 clones; about four fifths are singletons. Sample: peripheral blood, taken on day 0 of AZD1222 vaccination. These TCRs come from an adult in good health.

The chain uses TRBV5-1 and TRBJ2-7; D uncertain. CDR3 length: 16 residues. Trimming left V 1 base short and J 2 bases short, with 16 bases between. Looked up from germline, CDR1 is SGHRS and CDR2 is YFSETQ. CDR3 DNA sequence: TGCGCCAGCAGCTTGTCCCTGGGTCGCCAAACCTACGAGCAGTACTTC. It specifies CASSLSLGRQTYEQYF. The variable domain in full, with the rest retrieved from reference TRBV5-1 and TRBJ2-7, is KAGVTQTPRYLIKTRGQQVTLSCSPISGHRSVSWYQQTPGQGLQFLFEYFSETQRNKGNFPGRFSGRQFSNSRSEMNVSTLELGDSALYLCASSLSLGRQTYEQYFGPGTRLTVT.

V and J are TRBV6-5 and TRBJ1-5, with 9 bases that match TRBD1. Unmatched junction bases numbered 8, after V lost 6 bases and J lost 5 bases. The germline V gene has CDR1 MNHEY and CDR2 SVGAGI. CDR3 length equals 15 residues. CDR3 residues: CASSLLYRGHQPQHF. CDR3 nucleotide sequence: TGTGCCAGCAGCCTCTTGTACAGGGGGCATCAGCCCCAGCATTTT.

This clone was detected only a few times. The chain recombines TRBV5-8 with TRBJ1-2, with D possibly TRBD1 on 6 matching bases. Per the germline V gene, CDR1 is SGHTS and CDR2 is YDEGEE. Trimming removed 0 bases from V and 2 bases from J, with 14 bases in between. The CDR3 length is 16 residues. Here the CDR3 reads CASSLGADRPNYGYTF. CDR3 coding DNA: TGTGCCAGCAGCTTGGGAGCAGACAGGCCCAACTATGGCTACACCTTC.

V and J are TRBV5-5 and TRBJ1-3; 9 nucleotides align to TRBD1. Germline lookup yields CDR1 SGHKS and CDR2 YYEKEE (reference sequence). CDR3 size: 15 residues. V shed 4 bases, J shed 2 bases, and the junction held 4 bases outside the gene matches. CDR3 in amino acids: CASSPRTGAGNTIYF. In DNA, the CDR3 is TGTGCCAGCAGCCCCCGGACAGGGGCTGGAAACACCATATATTTT. Filled out from reference TRBV5-5 and TRBJ1-3, the complete variable domain reads DAGVTQSPTHLIKTRGQQVTLRCSPISGHKSVSWYQQVLGQGPQFIFQYYEKEERGRGNFPDRFSARQFPNYSSELNVNALLLGDSALYLCASSPRTGAGNTIYFGEGSWLTVV.

This clone has more than one count but fewer than ten. The chain employs TRBV5-8 and TRBJ1-2; 10 bases fit TRBD1. Per germline, CDR1 SGHTS and CDR2 YDEGEE. The CDR3 has 14 residues. Losses at the gene ends were 1 base for V and 5 bases for J; bases not matched to a gene: 2. The CDR3 reads CASSLRQGAYGYTF. The DNA of the CDR3 is TGTGCCAGCAGCTTGAGACAGGGGGCATATGGCTACACCTTC.

The chain uses TRBV7-9 and TRBJ2-3; 8 nucleotides align to TRBD2. Germline V gene data show CDR1 as SEHNR and CDR2 as FQNEAQ (reference sequence). The CDR3 is made up of 16 amino acids. The V gene end was trimmed by 3 bases and the J gene end by 4 bases; junction bases not matched to a gene: 9. The CDR3 coding sequence is TGTGCCAGCAGCTTCCTAGGGCGGGGGGAGGCAGATACGCAGTATTTT. It translates to CASSFLGRGEADTQYF.

This chain joins TRBV4-1 and TRBJ2-7; D might be TRBD1 (5 bases). The CDR3 runs 19 residues. CDR1 and CDR2 (germline): MGHRA, YSYEKL. V shed 1 base and J shed 0 bases, with 22 bases lying between them. The DNA for the CDR3 is TGCGCCAGCAGCCAAGGTGCCCCCCTGGAGCTGACAGACTCCTACGAGCAGTACTTC. Protein product: CASSQGAPLELTDSYEQYF.

This sequence joins TRBV24-1 and TRBJ1-3; D call uncertain. CDR3 length equals 17 residues. Trimming removed 7 bases from V and 2 bases from J, with 20 bases in between. Germline lookup yields CDR1 KGHDR and CDR2 SFDVKD. As DNA, the CDR3 is TGTGCCACCAGCCCTCACTCCCCCGGGTCGACTGGAAACACCATATATTTT. It yields the protein CATSPHSPGSTGNTIYF.

This chain joins TRBV27 and TRBJ1-2, with D possibly matching TRBD1 (5 bases). This CDR3 has 12 amino acids. Germline V gene data show CDR1 as MNHEY and CDR2 as SMNVEV (reference sequence). Trimming pared 4 bases from V and 4 bases from J, leaving 7 bases between. CDR3 in DNA: TGTGCCAGCAGTTCGCAGGGCTATGGCTACACCTTC. This translates into CASSSQGYGYTF.

The chain joins TRBV28 to TRBJ2-7, with 7 bases lining up with TRBD1. The V gene's germline CDR1 is MDHEN and CDR2 SYDVKM. With V trimmed by 7 bases and J by 0 bases, 9 bases remained unmatched. The CDR3 loop spans 15 amino acids. This chain's CDR3 is CASNKQGYPSYEQYF. Here the CDR3 DNA reads TGTGCCAGCAACAAACAGGGGTACCCCTCCTACGAGCAGTACTTC.

The chain has TRBV5-5 and TRBJ2-1, with D hard to call. The length of the CDR3 is 14 residues. V shed 2 bases and J shed 4 bases, with 10 bases lying between them. Germline V lookup: CDR1 SGHKS, CDR2 YYEKEE (reference sequence). CDR3 nucleotides: TGTGCCAGCAGCTTCCGTGAGGATTACAATGAGCAGTTCTTC. It encodes CASSFREDYNEQFF. The variable domain in full, completed from reference TRBV5-5 and TRBJ2-1, reads DAGVTQSPTHLIKTRGQQVTLRCSPISGHKSVSWYQQVLGQGPQFIFQYYEKEERGRGNFPDRFSARQFPNYSSELNVNALLLGDSALYLCASSFREDYNEQFFGPGTRLTVL.

This clone is a singleton in its sample. This CDR3 reads CASTGTAYEQYF. The CDR3 nucleotides read TGTGCCAGCACCGGGACAGCCTACGAGCAGTACTTC. The V call is TRBV6-5, the J call TRBJ2-7, with 7 bases fitting TRBD1. The J segment lost 2 bases and the V segment lost 7 bases, leaving 2 bases of the junction unmatched. Germline CDR1 and CDR2: MNHEY and SVGAGI. This CDR3 contains 12 residues.

This chain uses TRBV11-3 with TRBJ2-3, with TRBD1 matching over 8 bases. This CDR3 contains 17 residues. The germline V gene encodes CDR1 SGHNT and CDR2 YENEEA. With V trimmed by 3 bases and J by 0 bases, 8 bases remained unmatched. CDR3 sequence reads: CASSFSLTGDSTDTQYF. CDR3 sequence (DNA): TGTGCCAGCAGCTTCTCGTTGACAGGGGATAGCACAGATACGCAGTATTTT.

The CDR3, as DNA: TGCGCCAGCAGCGCGGAGACACCAGGGTATGAAAAACTGTTTTTT. It encodes CASSAETPGYEKLFF. The chain uses TRBV5-1 and TRBJ1-4; maybe TRBD1 (5 bases). The CDR3 is 15 residues long. From germline, CDR1 is SGHRS and CDR2 YFSETQ. Trimming cost V 4 bases and J 6 bases, with 16 bases left between them.

J is TRBJ1-6 and V is TRBV5-4; 7 bases match TRBD1. In germline, CDR1 is SGHNT, CDR2 YYREEE (reference sequence). With 4 bases clipped from V and 9 bases from J, the junction kept 10 bases outside the gene matches. The CDR3 consists of 15 residues. This chain's CDR3 is CASSVSGTVASPLHF. CDR3 in DNA: TGTGCCAGCAGCGTTTCCGGGACAGTTGCTTCACCCCTCCACTTT.

The CDR3 spells CASSSPIAGGYNEQFF. In DNA form, the CDR3 reads TGTGCCAGCAGTTCGCCGATAGCGGGGGGTTACAATGAGCAGTTCTTC. V and J are TRBV28 and TRBJ2-1, with 10 bases identical to TRBD2. The CDR3 spans 16 residues. CDR1 and CDR2 (germline): MDHEN, SYDVKM. V shed 4 bases and J 4 bases; nucleotides not matched to a gene: 7.

This chain connects TRBV3-1 (or the pseudogene TRBV3-2) to TRBJ1-1; the D gene is possibly TRBD1 (6 bases). The length of the CDR3 is 14 residues. The ends were cut back, 3 bases at V and 3 bases at J, with 11 bases in the middle. CDR1 and CDR2 (germline): LGHDT, YNNKEL (reference sequence). As DNA, the CDR3 is TGTGCCAGCAGCCACGGGGGGGCCGACACTGAAGCTTTCTTT. This encodes CASSHGGADTEAFF.

This chain joins TRBV21-1 and TRBJ1-5. TRBV21-1 constitutes a pseudogene. This CDR3 has 14 residues. The CDR3 is CASTRGGGNQPQHF. In nucleotides, the CDR3 is TGTGCCAGCACCCGAGGGGGGGGGAATCAGCCCCAGCATTTT.

J is TRBJ1-5 and V is TRBV19, with D uncertain. V was clipped by 5 bases and J by 3 bases, with 8 bases between them. Germline CDR1 is LNHDA and CDR2 is SQIVND (reference sequence). CDR3 size: 13 residues. As DNA, the CDR3 is TGTGCCAGTAGTTGGCAGTTCAATCAGCCCCAGCATTTT. Translated: CASSWQFNQPQHF.

The chain couples TRBV10-3 to TRBJ1-6, with 8 bases that match TRBD1. V dropped 6 bases and J dropped 4; count of bases not matched to a gene: 5. Germline V gene data show CDR1 as ENHRY and CDR2 as SYGVKD. The CDR3 has 15 residues. CDR3 region: CAISGQGQYNSPLHF. The CDR3 nucleotides are TGTGCCATCAGCGGACAGGGCCAGTATAATTCACCCCTCCACTTT.

The chain couples TRBV19 to TRBJ1-5, with D uncertain. The V end was cut by 2 bases, the J end by 7 bases, with 15 bases between. This CDR3 region has 15 residues. Germline V gene lookup returns CDR1 LNHDA and CDR2 SQIVND (reference sequence). CDR3 sequence: CASSISGGQVQPQHF. The CDR3 DNA reads TGTGCCAGTAGTATAAGTGGCGGGCAGGTCCAGCCCCAGCATTTT.

The J gene is TRBJ2-6, the V gene TRBV2; D uncertain. From germline, CDR1 is SNHLY and CDR2 FYNNEI. CDR3 size: 14 residues. V lost 2 bases and J 1 base, leaving 3 bases between the germline ends. The CDR3 DNA reads as TGTGCCAGCAGTGAACGGTCTGGGGCCAACGTCCTGACTTTC. Translating it yields CASSERSGANVLTF.

The chain carries TRBV3-1 (or the pseudogene TRBV3-2) and TRBJ1-2; no definite D call. Trimming shortened V by 5 bases and J by 8 bases, and 12 bases separated the two germline ends. Germline V gene sequence: CDR1 LGHDT, CDR2 YNNKEL (reference sequence). The length of the CDR3 is 12 residues. This CDR3 is CASSWFSGGYTF. CDR3 sequence (DNA): TGTGCCAGCAGCTGGTTTAGCGGGGGCTACACCTTC.

This chain uses TRBV3-1 (or the pseudogene TRBV3-2) with TRBJ1-1, with D hard to call. The CDR3 is 15 amino acids. Germline-derived CDR1 and CDR2 are LGHDT and YNNKEL (reference sequence). V dropped 4 bases and J dropped 0 bases, with 12 bases sitting between them. The CDR3 DNA is TGTGCCAGCAGCCCTCGGATAACGGTGAACACTGAAGCTTTCTTT. Translation: CASSPRITVNTEAFF.

CDR3 coding DNA: TGTGCCAGCAGCAAACCTAGCGGGGGAAACAATGAGCAGTTCTTC. Its protein is CASSKPSGGNNEQFF. The genes are TRBV28 and TRBJ2-1, with TRBD2 identical over 10 bases. The CDR3 is made up of 15 amino acids. After removal of 6 bases from V and 5 bases from J, the junction contained 7 bases not matched to a gene. Germline CDR1 reads MDHEN; CDR2 reads SYDVKM.

The chain carries TRBV27 and TRBJ1-6; D is possibly TRBD1 (6 bases). This CDR3 is 15 amino acids long. Germline V gene data show CDR1 as MNHEY and CDR2 as SMNVEV (reference sequence). Trimming removed 2 bases at V and 8 bases at J, with 13 bases between. The CDR3, as DNA: TGTGCCAGCAGTTTAAAACAGGGTATGCATTCACCCCTCCACTTT. Translating it yields CASSLKQGMHSPLHF.

The rearrangement joins TRBV28 to TRBJ1-1; a weak D match, TRBD1 (6 bases). The germline V gene encodes CDR1 MDHEN and CDR2 SYDVKM. V was trimmed by 2 bases and J by 10 bases, leaving 14 bases between them. The CDR3 sequence is 13 residues long. CDR3 amino acids: CASSLSGGRAAFF. As DNA, the CDR3 is TGTGCCAGCAGTTTAAGTGGGGGCCGAGCAGCTTTCTTT.

The gene calls are TRBV11-3 and TRBJ2-2, with unresolved D. Germline CDR1 is SGHNT and CDR2 is YENEEA. The CDR3 has 15 residues. Trimming removed 5 bases from V and 1 base from J, with 11 bases in between. The CDR3 sequence: CASSPTEENTGELFF. The CDR3 DNA reads as TGTGCCAGCAGCCCCACAGAGGAGAACACCGGGGAGCTGTTTTTT. The variable domain in full, completed from reference TRBV11-3 and TRBJ2-2, reads EAGVVQSPRYKIIEKKQPVAFWCNPISGHNTLYWYLQNLGQGPELLIRYENEEAVDDSQLPKDRFSAERLKGVDSTLKIQPAELGDSAVYLCASSPTEENTGELFFGEGSRLTVL.

The CDR3 spells CASSRSGNQPQHF. DNA for the CDR3: TGTGCCAGCAGCAGGTCTGGCAATCAGCCCCAGCATTTT. The chain has TRBV14 and TRBJ1-5; no firm D call. This CDR3 spans 13 amino acids. Trimming stripped 5 bases from V and 2 bases from J, with 7 bases between. CDR1 SGHDN and CDR2 FVKESK come from the germline V gene. Using reference TRBV14 and TRBJ1-5 for the parts outside the CDR3, the full variable domain is EAGVTQFPSHSVIEKGQTVTLRCDPISGHDNLYWYRRVMGKEIKFLLHFVKESKQDESGMPNNRFLAERTGGTYSTLKVQPAELEDSGVYFCASSRSGNQPQHFGDGTRLSIL.

V usage is TRBV18 and J usage is TRBJ1-2, with TRBD1 as a possible D gene (6 bases). Looked up from germline, CDR1 is KGHSH and CDR2 is LQKENI. The CDR3 loop spans 14 amino acids. V lost 0 bases to trimming and J lost 7 bases, with 12 bases between them. In nucleotides, the CDR3 is TGTGCCAGCTCACCACCGAACAGGGAAGGTGGCTACACCTTC. It codes for CASSPPNREGGYTF.